This T cell receptor (beta chain) emerged from a study of CD8 T cells in Susac syndrome. Random hexamers were used to reverse transcribe 0.5 to 1 ug of RNA. With immunoSEQ multiplex PCR, TCR beta CDR3 was amplified across 54 Vbeta and 13 Jbeta. From the immunoSEQ multiplex PCR reads, TCRdb called clonotypes with MiXCR, one entry per CDR3 protein. The sample lists about 200,000 distinct CDR3 sequences, 90% to 95% occurring once. CD8+ and CD4+ blood T cells underwent TCR beta sequencing. Stable or active relapsing-remitting multiple sclerosis, untreated and meeting revised McDonald criteria, defined the controls. Purification of the CD8+ and CD4+ T cells relied on negative isolation, and TEMRA cells underwent FACS enrichment. The CDR3 has 13 amino acids. In germline, CDR1 is PRHDT, CDR2 FYEKMQ (reference sequence). The V and J ends lost 2 bases and 7 bases respectively, with 9 bases between them.

Sequenced sample: CD4+ T cells from PBMCs. The TCR originated in a human donor with multiple sclerosis. The chain has TRBV13 and TRBJ1-5; D ambiguous. CDR3 protein: CASSLSPMQPQHF. The CDR3 bases are TGTGCCAGCAGCTTATCCCCCATGCAGCCCCAGCATTTT.